Given below is one TCR beta chain in context. Antigen unknown. V shed 5 bases and J shed 6 bases, with 12 bases lying between them. The CDR3 is 14 amino acids. Per germline, CDR1 SGHRS and CDR2 YFSETQ. This entry belongs to a study of T cell responses to AZD1222 COVID-19 vaccine. At the level of the study: Samples with a second dose at about 4 or about 12 weeks were pooled together.

Regarding the study as a whole: Along spike, vaccine-associated CD4 TCRs were found throughout, with dominance at 160-218 and 743-854. Seropositive status at baseline applied to only five to seven AZD1222 recipients. Reportedly, nearly half the spike-specific TCRs target unmutated variant regions.

Some clones are missing from TCRdb's copy, which holds only in-frame ones; the method was immunoSEQ multiplex PCR. The table records 90,000 to 120,000 clones, around nine tenths of them present only once. The sequencing used peripheral blood, collected on day 0 of AZD1222 vaccination. The chain joins TRBV5-1 to TRBJ1-6; D is uncertain. The origin of this receptor is an adult in good health. CDR3 loop: CASSPGGVNSPLHF. The CDR3 DNA reads as TGCGCCAGCAGTCCGGGTGGGGTTAATTCACCCCTCCACTTT.